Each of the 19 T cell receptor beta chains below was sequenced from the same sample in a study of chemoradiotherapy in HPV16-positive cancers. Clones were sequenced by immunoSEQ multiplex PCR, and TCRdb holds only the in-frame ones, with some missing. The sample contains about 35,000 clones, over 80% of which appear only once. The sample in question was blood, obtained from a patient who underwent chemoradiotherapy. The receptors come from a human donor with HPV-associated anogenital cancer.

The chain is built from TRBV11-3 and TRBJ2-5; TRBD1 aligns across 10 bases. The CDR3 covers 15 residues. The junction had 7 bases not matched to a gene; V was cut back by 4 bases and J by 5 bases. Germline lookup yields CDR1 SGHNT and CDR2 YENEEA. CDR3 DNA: TGTGCCAGCAGCTCCTGGGACAGGGGCTTGGAGACCCAGTACTTC. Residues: CASSSWDRGLETQYF.

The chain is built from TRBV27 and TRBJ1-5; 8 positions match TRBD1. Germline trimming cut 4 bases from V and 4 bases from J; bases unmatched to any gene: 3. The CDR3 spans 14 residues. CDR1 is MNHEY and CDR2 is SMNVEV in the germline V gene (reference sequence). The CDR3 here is CASSYRDRNQPQHF. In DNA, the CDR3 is TGTGCCAGCAGTTACCGGGACAGGAATCAGCCCCAGCATTTT.

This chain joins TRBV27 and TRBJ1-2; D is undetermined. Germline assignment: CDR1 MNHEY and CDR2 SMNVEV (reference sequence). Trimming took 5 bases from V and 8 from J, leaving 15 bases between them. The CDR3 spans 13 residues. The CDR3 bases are TGTGCCAGCAGTCCCGACCCCCTTGGGGGCTACACCTTC. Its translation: CASSPDPLGGYTF.

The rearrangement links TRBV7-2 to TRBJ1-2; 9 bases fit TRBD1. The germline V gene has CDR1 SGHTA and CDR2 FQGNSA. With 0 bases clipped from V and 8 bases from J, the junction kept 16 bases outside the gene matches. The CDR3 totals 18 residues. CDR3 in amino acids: CASSLATTRTGVGLGYTF. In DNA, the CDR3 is TGTGCCAGCAGCTTAGCGACCACAAGGACAGGGGTCGGGTTGGGCTACACCTTC.

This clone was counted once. In DNA form, the CDR3 reads TGCGCCAGCAGCCAAGCGAATCGACGGAATCAAGCAGATACGCAGTATTTT. Its protein is CASSQANRRNQADTQYF. The J gene is TRBJ2-3, the V gene TRBV4-1; D is undetermined. This CDR3 contains 17 residues. With 1 base removed from V and 4 bases from J, the gap between germline ends came to 18 bases. Germline loops: CDR1 MGHRA, CDR2 YSYEKL.

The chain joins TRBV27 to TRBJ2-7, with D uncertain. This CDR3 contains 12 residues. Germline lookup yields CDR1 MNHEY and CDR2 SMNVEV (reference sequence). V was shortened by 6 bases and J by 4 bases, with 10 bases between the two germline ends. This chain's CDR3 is CASRRQGYEQYF. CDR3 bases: TGTGCCAGCAGACGGCAAGGGTACGAGCAGTACTTC.

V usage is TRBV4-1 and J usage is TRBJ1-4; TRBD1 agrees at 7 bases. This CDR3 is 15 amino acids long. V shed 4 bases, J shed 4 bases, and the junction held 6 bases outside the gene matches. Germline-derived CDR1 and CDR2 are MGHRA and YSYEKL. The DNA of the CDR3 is TGCGCCAGCAGCCCTCCGGGACAGCTTAATGAAAAACTGTTTTTT. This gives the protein CASSPPGQLNEKLFF.

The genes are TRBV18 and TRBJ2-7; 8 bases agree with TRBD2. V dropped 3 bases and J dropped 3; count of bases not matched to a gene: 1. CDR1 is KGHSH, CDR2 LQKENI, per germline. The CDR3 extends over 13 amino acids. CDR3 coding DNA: TGTGCCAGCTCACCTACTAGCGGCTACGAGCAGTACTTC. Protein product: CASSPTSGYEQYF. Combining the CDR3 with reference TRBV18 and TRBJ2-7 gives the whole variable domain NAGVMQNPRHLVRRRGQEARLRCSPMKGHSHVYWYRQLPEEGLKFMVYLQKENIIDESGMPKERFSAEFPKEGPSILRIQQVVRGDSAAYFCASSPTSGYEQYFGPGTRLTVT.

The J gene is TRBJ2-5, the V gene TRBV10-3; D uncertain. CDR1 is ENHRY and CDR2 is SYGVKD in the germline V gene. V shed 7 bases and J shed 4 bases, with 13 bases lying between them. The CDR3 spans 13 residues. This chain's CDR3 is CAINSRLAETQYF. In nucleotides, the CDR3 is TGTGCCATCAACAGCAGATTGGCAGAGACCCAGTACTTC.

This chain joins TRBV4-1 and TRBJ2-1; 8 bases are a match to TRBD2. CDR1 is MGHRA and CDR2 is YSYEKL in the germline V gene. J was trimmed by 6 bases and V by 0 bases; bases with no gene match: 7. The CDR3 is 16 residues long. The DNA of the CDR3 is TGCGCCAGCAGCCAAGAGGAGCGGGGGCACCTCAATGAGCAGTTCTTC. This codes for CASSQEERGHLNEQFF.

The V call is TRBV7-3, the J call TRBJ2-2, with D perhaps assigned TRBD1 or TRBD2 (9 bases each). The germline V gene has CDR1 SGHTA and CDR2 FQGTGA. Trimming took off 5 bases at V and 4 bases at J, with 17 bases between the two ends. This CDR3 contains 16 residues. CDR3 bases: TGTGCCAGCAGCAGCGGGGGGACAGGGCGCACCGGGGAGCTGTTTTTT. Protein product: CASSSGGTGRTGELFF.

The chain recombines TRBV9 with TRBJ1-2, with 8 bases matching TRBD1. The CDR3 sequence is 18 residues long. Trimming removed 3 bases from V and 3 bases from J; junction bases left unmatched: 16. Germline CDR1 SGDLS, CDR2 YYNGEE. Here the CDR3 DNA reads TGTGCCAGCAGCGCAAATTTCAGGACAGGGAGTGAAGACTATGGCTACACCTTC. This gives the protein CASSANFRTGSEDYGYTF.

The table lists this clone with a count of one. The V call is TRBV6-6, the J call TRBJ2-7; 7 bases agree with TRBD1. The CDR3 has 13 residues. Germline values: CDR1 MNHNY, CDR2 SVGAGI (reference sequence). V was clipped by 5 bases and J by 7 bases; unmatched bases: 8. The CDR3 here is CASSPDRVVEQYF. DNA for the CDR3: TGTGCCAGCAGTCCCGACAGGGTGGTTGAGCAGTACTTC.

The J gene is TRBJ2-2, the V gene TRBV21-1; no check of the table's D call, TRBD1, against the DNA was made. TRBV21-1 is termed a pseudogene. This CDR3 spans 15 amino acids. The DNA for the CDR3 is TGTGCCAGCAGCAAAGGGGCAGGGAACACCGGGGAGCTGTTTTTT. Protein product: CASSKGAGNTGELFF.

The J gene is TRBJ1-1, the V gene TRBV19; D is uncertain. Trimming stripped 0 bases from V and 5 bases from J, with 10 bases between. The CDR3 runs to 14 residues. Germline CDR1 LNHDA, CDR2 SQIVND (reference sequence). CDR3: CASSIEGGGTEAFF. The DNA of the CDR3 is TGTGCCAGTAGTATAGAGGGTGGTGGGACTGAAGCTTTCTTT.

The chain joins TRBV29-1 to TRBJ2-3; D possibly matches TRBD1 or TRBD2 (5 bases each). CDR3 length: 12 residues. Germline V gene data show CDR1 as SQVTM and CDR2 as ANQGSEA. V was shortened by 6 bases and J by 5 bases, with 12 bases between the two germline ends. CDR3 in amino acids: CSVRGLGDTQYF. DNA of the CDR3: TGCAGCGTCCGGGGCCTTGGAGATACGCAGTATTTT.

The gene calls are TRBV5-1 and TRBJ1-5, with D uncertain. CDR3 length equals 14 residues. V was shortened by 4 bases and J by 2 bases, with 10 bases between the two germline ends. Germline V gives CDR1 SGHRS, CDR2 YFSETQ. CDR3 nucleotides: TGCGCCAGCAGCGCAACGGGCCGCAATCAGCCCCAGCATTTT. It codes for CASSATGRNQPQHF.

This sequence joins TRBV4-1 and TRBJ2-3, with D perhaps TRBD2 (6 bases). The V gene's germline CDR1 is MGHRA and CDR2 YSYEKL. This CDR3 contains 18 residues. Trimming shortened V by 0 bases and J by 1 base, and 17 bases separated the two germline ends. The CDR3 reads CASSQEVRKGTGTDTQYF. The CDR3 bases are TGCGCCAGCAGCCAAGAGGTCCGTAAGGGGACTGGCACAGATACGCAGTATTTT.

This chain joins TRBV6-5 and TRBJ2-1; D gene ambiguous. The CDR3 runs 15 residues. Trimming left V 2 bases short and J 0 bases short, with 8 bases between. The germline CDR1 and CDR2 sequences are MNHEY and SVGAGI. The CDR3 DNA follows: TGTGCCAGCAGTTACCGGGTGAGCTCCTACAATGAGCAGTTCTTC. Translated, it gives CASSYRVSSYNEQFF.